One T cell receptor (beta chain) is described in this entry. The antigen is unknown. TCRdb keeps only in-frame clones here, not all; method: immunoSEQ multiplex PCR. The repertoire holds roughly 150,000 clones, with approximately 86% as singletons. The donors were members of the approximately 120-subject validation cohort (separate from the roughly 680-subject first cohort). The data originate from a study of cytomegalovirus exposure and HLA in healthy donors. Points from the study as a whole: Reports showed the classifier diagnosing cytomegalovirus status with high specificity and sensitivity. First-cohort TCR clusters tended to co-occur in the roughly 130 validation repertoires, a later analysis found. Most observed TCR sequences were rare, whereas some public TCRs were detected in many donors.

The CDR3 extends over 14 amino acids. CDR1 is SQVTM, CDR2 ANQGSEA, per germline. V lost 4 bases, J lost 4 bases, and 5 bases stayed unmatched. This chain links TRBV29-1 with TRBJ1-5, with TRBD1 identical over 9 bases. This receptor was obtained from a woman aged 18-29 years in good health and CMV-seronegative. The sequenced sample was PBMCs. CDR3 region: CSVGGTGINQPQHF. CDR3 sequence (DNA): TGCAGCGTTGGGGGGACAGGGATTAATCAGCCCCAGCATTTT.